Below are 20 T cell receptor beta chains sequenced from a single sample in a study of blood T cell repertoires in COVID-19. Some clones are missing from TCRdb's copy, which holds only in-frame ones; the method was immunoSEQ multiplex PCR. The sample has more than 60,000 clones; around 72% are singletons. The sequencing input was peripheral blood. These receptors came from a human donor with acute or convalescent COVID-19. The donor label of this sample is uncertain.

This clone has a handful of counts. The chain joins TRBV15 to TRBJ1-4; unclear D gene. The V gene lost 1 base and the J gene lost 6 bases, with 12 bases spanning the gap. Looked up from germline, CDR1 is LNHNV and CDR2 is YYDKDF (reference sequence). CDR3 length: 15 residues. Here the CDR3 reads CATSRVGRLYEKLFF. CDR3 nucleotide sequence: TGTGCCACCAGCAGAGTAGGCAGGCTTTATGAAAAACTGTTTTTT. The entire variable domain, with the rest obtained from reference TRBV15 and TRBJ1-4, is as follows: DAMVIQNPRYQVTQFGKPVTLSCSQTLNHNVMYWYQQKSSQAPKLLFHYYDKDFNNEADTPDNFQSRRPNTSFCFLDIRSPGLGDTAMYLCATSRVGRLYEKLFFGSGTQLSVL.

This clone occurred a few times. The DNA of the CDR3 is TGTGCCAGCAGTGTGACAGGGGGCAGAGGGGACACTGAAGCTTTCTTT. This sequence encodes CASSVTGGRGDTEAFF. The chain carries TRBV25-1 and TRBJ1-1; 10 bases match TRBD1. V gave up 4 bases and J gave up 3 bases; unmatched junction bases: 8. The CDR3 is made up of 16 amino acids. From germline, CDR1 is MGHDK and CDR2 SYGVNS.

The chain combines TRBV24-1 with TRBJ2-1, with 12 bases aligning to TRBD2. Germline CDR1 is KGHDR and CDR2 is SFDVKD. J gave up 10 bases and V 9 bases, and 9 bases lay outside the gene matches. There are 14 residues in the CDR3. CDR3 sequence: CATRPSGGGLEQFF. The CDR3, as DNA: TGTGCCACCCGCCCTAGCGGGGGGGGGTTGGAGCAGTTCTTC.

The chain joins TRBV28 to TRBJ1-5; 8 nucleotides line up with TRBD1. J gave up 4 bases and V 3 bases, and 8 bases lay outside the gene matches. This CDR3 spans 16 amino acids. In germline, CDR1 is MDHEN, CDR2 SYDVKM. The CDR3 DNA reads as TGTGCCAGCAGTTTCGGGGGACAGGTATCAAATCAGCCCCAGCATTTT. Translation: CASSFGGQVSNQPQHF.

This clone was observed once. The chain combines TRBV27 with TRBJ1-5; 9 bases fit TRBD1. The CDR3 has 15 amino acids. V was clipped by 7 bases and J by 3 bases; unmatched bases: 7. Germline CDR1 reads MNHEY; CDR2 reads SMNVEV (reference sequence). The CDR3 loop is CASKAGQGPNQPQHF. Here the CDR3 DNA reads TGTGCCAGCAAGGCGGGACAGGGCCCCAATCAGCCCCAGCATTTT.

This chain uses TRBV5-6 with TRBJ2-3; 8 bases line up with TRBD1. The germline CDR1 and CDR2 sequences are SGHDT and YYEEEE. V was clipped by 4 bases and J by 5 bases; unmatched bases: 3. The CDR3 consists of 13 residues. The DNA for the CDR3 is TGTGCCAGCAGCCTCAGGGGGCGAGATACGCAGTATTTT. This encodes CASSLRGRDTQYF. Drawing the rest from reference TRBV5-6 and TRBJ2-3, the complete variable domain is DAGVTQSPTHLIKTRGQQVTLRCSPKSGHDTVSWYQQALGQGPQFIFQYYEEEERQRGNFPDRFSGHQFPNYSSELNVNALLLGDSALYLCASSLRGRDTQYFGPGTRLTVL.

The chain is built from TRBV19 and TRBJ2-1, with 10 bases that match TRBD2. The germline V gene has CDR1 LNHDA and CDR2 SQIVND (reference sequence). There are 16 residues in the CDR3. V was pared by 1 base and J by 5 bases, with 5 bases of the junction left unmatched. CDR3 sequence reads: CASSIAGTSVDNEQFF. The DNA of the CDR3 is TGTGCCAGTAGTATAGCCGGGACTAGCGTAGACAATGAGCAGTTCTTC.

The chain recombines TRBV5-4 with TRBJ2-7, with TRBD2 identical over 7 bases. V dropped 3 bases and J dropped 5; count of bases not matched to a gene: 8. The CDR3 consists of 14 residues. The germline gives CDR1 SGHNT, CDR2 YYREEE (reference sequence). The CDR3 reads CASSSTGTKNEQYF. CDR3 DNA: TGTGCCAGCAGCTCCACCGGGACTAAAAACGAGCAGTACTTC. The full variable domain, rest sourced from reference TRBV5-4 and TRBJ2-7, is ETGVTQSPTHLIKTRGQQVTLRCSSQSGHNTVSWYQQALGQGPQFIFQYYREEENGRGNFPPRFSGLQFPNYSSELNVNALELDDSALYLCASSSTGTKNEQYFGPGTRLTVT.

This chain joins TRBV19 and TRBJ1-3; weak D call: TRBD1 (5 bases). V was cut by 3 bases and J by 2 bases, with 8 bases left in between. Per germline, CDR1 LNHDA and CDR2 SQIVND (reference sequence). The CDR3 loop spans 14 amino acids. As DNA, the CDR3 is TGTGCCAGTAGTATCGGGGGGACTGGAAACACCATATATTTT. Translating gives CASSIGGTGNTIYF.

V is TRBV6-2 or TRBV6-3 and J is TRBJ2-7; D gene unclear. V lost 5 bases and J lost 6, with 11 bases in between. CDR1 is MNHEY, CDR2 SVGEGT, per germline. CDR3 size: 12 residues. CDR3 sequence: CASSRLTGEQYF. The DNA for the CDR3 is TGTGCCAGCAGTCGCCTAACGGGCGAGCAGTACTTC.

This chain links TRBV2 with TRBJ2-3, with 13 bases aligning to TRBD2. The V segment lost 8 bases and the J segment 0 bases; nucleotides outside the gene matches: 5. Germline CDR1 SNHLY, CDR2 FYNNEI. The CDR3 spans 16 residues. The CDR3 sequence: CASGLAGEPSTDTQYF. In DNA, the CDR3 is TGTGCCAGCGGACTAGCGGGGGAACCTAGCACAGATACGCAGTATTTT.

This chain connects TRBV7-2 to TRBJ2-7, with D unresolved. V lost 1 base and J 3 bases, leaving 10 bases between the germline ends. The CDR3 spans 14 residues. Germline loops: CDR1 SGHTA, CDR2 FQGNSA. The CDR3 region is CASSLDNYLYEQYF. CDR3 nucleotides: TGTGCCAGCAGCTTAGATAACTACCTCTACGAGCAGTACTTC.

The chain couples TRBV7-2 to TRBJ2-2, with a possible D match to TRBD2 (6 bases). V was shortened by 2 bases and J by 3 bases, with 10 bases between the two germline ends. The CDR3 is made up of 15 amino acids. Germline V CDR1 and CDR2: SGHTA, FQGNSA. The CDR3 loop reads CASSLRPGDTGELFF. The CDR3 DNA reads as TGTGCCAGCAGCTTACGACCGGGGGACACCGGGGAGCTGTTTTTT.

V is TRBV3-1 (or the pseudogene TRBV3-2) and J is TRBJ1-1; TRBD1 agrees at 9 bases. The CDR3 is made up of 13 amino acids. V trimming: 8 bases; J trimming: 5 bases; junction bases outside the gene matches: 6. The germline CDR1 and CDR2 sequences are LGHDT and YNNKEL (reference sequence). The CDR3, as DNA: TGTGCCAGCCTGGACAGGGGCGCTACTGAAGCTTTCTTT. It encodes CASLDRGATEAFF.

The V call is TRBV5-1, the J call TRBJ2-2, with 12 bases aligning to TRBD2. V shed 0 bases, J shed 6 bases, and the junction held 9 bases outside the gene matches. Germline V gene data show CDR1 as SGHRS and CDR2 as YFSETQ. The length of the CDR3 is 18 residues. This CDR3 is CASSLGASGRASSGELFF. CDR3 bases: TGCGCCAGCAGCTTGGGTGCTAGCGGGAGGGCCTCGTCCGGGGAGCTGTTTTTT.

This sequence joins TRBV2 and TRBJ2-7, with D unresolved. This CDR3 contains 11 residues. V was shortened by 3 bases and J by 7 bases, with 7 bases between the two germline ends. Germline loops: CDR1 SNHLY, CDR2 FYNNEI. CDR3 coding DNA: TGTGCCAGCAGTGAGGCGGCAGAGCAGTACGTC. Protein sequence: CASSEAAEQYV.

The genes are TRBV4-2 and TRBJ2-3; D possibly corresponds to TRBD1 (5 bases). Germline V gene lookup returns CDR1 LGHNA and CDR2 YNFKEQ. Trimming took 0 bases from V and 2 from J, leaving 12 bases between them. This CDR3 contains 16 residues. The CDR3 DNA reads TGTGCCAGCAGCCAAGATATAGGGGCCATCACAGATACGCAGTATTTT. It encodes CASSQDIGAITDTQYF.

The chain is built from TRBV5-1 and TRBJ1-1; a possible D gene is TRBD1 (5 bases). The germline V gene has CDR1 SGHRS and CDR2 YFSETQ. The CDR3 consists of 15 residues. The germline V and J ends were trimmed by 1 base and 5 bases, with 15 bases remaining between them. In nucleotides, the CDR3 is TGCGCCAGCAGCTTGTGGGGGAGGGAGGGGACTGAAGCTTTCTTT. Translating it yields CASSLWGREGTEAFF.

This chain uses TRBV5-4 with TRBJ1-6, with D perhaps TRBD1 (6 bases). CDR1 is SGHNT, CDR2 YYREEE, per germline (reference sequence). The CDR3 extends over 14 amino acids. The germline V and J ends were trimmed by 6 bases and 7 bases, with 14 bases remaining between them. The CDR3 DNA reads as TGTGCCAGCACCCGAGGGGGTGGGAATTCACCCCTCCACTTT. Its protein product is CASTRGGGNSPLHF.

J is TRBJ1-1 and V is TRBV3-1 (or the pseudogene TRBV3-2); no definite D call. Between the trimmed V and J ends, which lost 4 bases and 13 bases, there was a span of 19 bases. Germline CDR1 is LGHDT and CDR2 is YNNKEL (reference sequence). The CDR3 has 13 residues. CDR3 in DNA: TGTGCCAGCAGCCCCGGAACCTCCGGGGTTGTTTTCTTT. Amino acid sequence: CASSPGTSGVVFF.